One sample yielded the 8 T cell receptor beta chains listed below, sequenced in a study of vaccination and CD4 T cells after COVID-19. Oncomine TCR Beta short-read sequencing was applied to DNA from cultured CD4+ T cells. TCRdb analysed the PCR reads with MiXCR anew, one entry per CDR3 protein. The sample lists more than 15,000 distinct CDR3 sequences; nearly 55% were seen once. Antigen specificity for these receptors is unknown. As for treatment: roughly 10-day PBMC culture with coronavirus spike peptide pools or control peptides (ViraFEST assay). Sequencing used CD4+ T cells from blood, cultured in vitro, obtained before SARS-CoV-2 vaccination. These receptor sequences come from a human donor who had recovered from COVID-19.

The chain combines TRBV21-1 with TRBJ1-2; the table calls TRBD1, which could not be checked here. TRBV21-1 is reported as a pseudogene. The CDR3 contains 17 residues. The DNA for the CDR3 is TGTGCCAGCAGCAAAGGTAATCGGGTTAGGGGAGACTATGGCTACACCTTC. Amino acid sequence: CASSKGNRVRGDYGYTF.

The CDR3 sequence: CASSPGSFNYGYTF. CDR3 sequence (DNA): TGTGCCAGCAGCCCCGGGTCTTTTAACTATGGCTACACCTTC. This chain uses TRBV7-2 with TRBJ1-2; D remains ambiguous. Trimming pared 5 bases from V and 1 base from J, leaving 11 bases between. There are 14 residues in the CDR3. Per the germline V gene, CDR1 is SGHTA and CDR2 is FQGNSA.

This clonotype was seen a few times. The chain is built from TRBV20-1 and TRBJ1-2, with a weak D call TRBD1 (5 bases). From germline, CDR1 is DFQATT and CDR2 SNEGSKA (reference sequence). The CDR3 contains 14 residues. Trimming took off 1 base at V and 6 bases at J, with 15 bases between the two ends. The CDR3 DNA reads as TGCAGTGCTAGAGGAAGGGGCCTGATCGATGGCTACACCTTC. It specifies CSARGRGLIDGYTF.

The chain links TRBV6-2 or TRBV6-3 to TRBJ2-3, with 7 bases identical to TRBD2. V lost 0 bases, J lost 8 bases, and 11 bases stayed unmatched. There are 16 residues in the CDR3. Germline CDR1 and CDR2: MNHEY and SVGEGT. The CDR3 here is CASSYSIGGSGGTQYF. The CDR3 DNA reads TGTGCCAGCAGTTACTCGATCGGCGGGAGTGGTGGTACGCAGTATTTT.

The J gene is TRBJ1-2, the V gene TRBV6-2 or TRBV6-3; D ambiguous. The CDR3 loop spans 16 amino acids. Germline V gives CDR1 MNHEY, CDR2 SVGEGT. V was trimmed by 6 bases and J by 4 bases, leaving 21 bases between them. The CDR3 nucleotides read TGTGCCAGCAGACCCCCGGAGGGCCGGCGCGGCTATGGCTACACCTTC. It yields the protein CASRPPEGRRGYGYTF.

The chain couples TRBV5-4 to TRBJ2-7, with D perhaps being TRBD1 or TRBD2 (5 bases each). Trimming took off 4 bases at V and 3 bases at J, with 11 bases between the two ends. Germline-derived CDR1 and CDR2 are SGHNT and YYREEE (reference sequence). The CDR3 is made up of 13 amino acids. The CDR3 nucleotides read TGTGCCAGCAGCGCCCCGAGGGGCTACGAGCAGTACTTC. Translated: CASSAPRGYEQYF.

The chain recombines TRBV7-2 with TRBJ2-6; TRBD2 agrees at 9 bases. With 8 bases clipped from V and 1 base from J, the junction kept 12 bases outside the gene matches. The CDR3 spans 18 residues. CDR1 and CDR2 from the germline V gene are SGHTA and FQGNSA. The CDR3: CASGGRVSGSSGANVLTF. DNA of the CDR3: TGTGCCAGCGGGGGACGGGTTAGCGGGAGTTCTGGGGCCAACGTCCTGACTTTC.

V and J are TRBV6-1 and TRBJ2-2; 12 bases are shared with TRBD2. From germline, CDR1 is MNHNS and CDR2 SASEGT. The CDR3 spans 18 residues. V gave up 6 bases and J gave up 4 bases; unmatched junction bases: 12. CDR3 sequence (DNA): TGTGCCAGCAGCGCGACCGGGACTAGCGGGCCTCCCACCGGGGAGCTGTTTTTT. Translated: CASSATGTSGPPTGELFF.